The T cell receptor beta chain described here comes from a study of OX40 agonist ivuxolimab in advanced cancers. Regarding the research as a whole: Ivuxolimab was a fully human IgG2 agonistic monoclonal antibody targeting the costimulatory receptor OX40 (CD134). Intravenous ivuxolimab was administered to patients every 2 weeks at six dose levels: 0.01, 0.1, 0.3, 1.5, 3 and 10 mg/kg. Of the approximately 53 patients in dose escalation, some 20 had hepatocellular carcinoma, some 15 had melanoma, 9 had renal cell carcinoma and 9 had head and neck cancer. A male proportion of under 85% and a mean age of approximately 58 years, ranging from about 20 to 80, were recorded for the dose-escalation cohort. Prior anti-PD-1, anti-PD-L1 or anti-CTLA-4 therapy was permitted, and checkpoint inhibitors had been received by 30% to 40% of dose-escalation patients. Three dose-escalation patients achieved partial responses, one with hepatocellular carcinoma and two with cutaneous melanoma. Peripheral TCRbeta sequencing aimed to test whether ivuxolimab altered TCR sequence diversity and caused clonal T-cell expansion. The paper reports the monotherapy dose-escalation portion (N of about 47 patients) of the phase I ivuxolimab trial. The study at large found these results: At doses of 0.1 to 3.0 mg/kg, clonal expansion of both CD4+ and CD8+ blood T cells was observed from baseline to week 6. Low levels of normalized T-cell clonal expansion were also seen in some patients who did not respond. Partial responders in the 0.1-3.0 mg/kg groups had among the lowest normalized peripheral clonal expansion, especially among CD8+ T cells. The antigen specificity of the clonally expanded peripheral T cells was not determined. On average, CD8+ T cells showed more expanded clones than CD4+ T cells after ivuxolimab.

Worth noting for this clone: What antigen it recognizes has not been identified. The record has no base qualities; no much larger clone is one base away.

Genomic DNA was isolated from the sorted cells so that the TCRbeta CDR3 region could be sequenced. The immunoSEQ Assay was used to sequence the TCRbeta CDR3 regions. Imported from immuneACCESS, the table was reduced by TCRdb to in-frame sequences with V and J called. These copies leave out some clones; in studies compared against another copy, an unresolved V gene accounts for under half, and the cause of the remainder is not known. The sample contains about 93,000 clones, roughly 92% of them found a single time. The ten biggest clones cover around 2.8% of the sample. V lost 1 base and J lost 0 bases, and the count of bases not matched to a germline gene is 8. The CDR3, from cysteine to phenylalanine, totals 18 residues. The kept DNA is CDR3 alone, 54 bases in frame from the first base. The CDR1 and CDR2 encoded by the germline V gene (reference sequence) are LNHDA and SQIVND. Patients with autoimmune disease history or receiving systemic immunosuppression were excluded from the trial. Peripheral blood for TCR sequencing was collected from all dose cohorts at baseline, on cycle 4 day 1, and on cycle 7 day 1. The samples were drawn from a first-in-human, open-label, multicenter phase I dose-escalation trial of ivuxolimab. Adults with locally advanced or metastatic melanoma, renal cell carcinoma, hepatocellular carcinoma or head and neck squamous cell carcinoma were enrolled in the trial. Before TCR sequencing, CD4+ T cells and CD8+ T cells were sorted from peripheral blood as separate populations.

Recombination connected TRBV19 to TRBJ2-3; 9 of the junction bases match TRBD2. The clonotype originates from an adult with an advanced solid tumor such as melanoma, head and neck, liver or kidney cancer. Source: CD4+ or CD8+ T cells sorted from blood, taken in a trial of the OX40 agonist ivuxolimab. This receptor has the CDR3 CASSIVGSGGASTDTQYF. The DNA reads TGTGCCAGTAGTATAGTAGGTAGCGGGGGTGCTAGCACAGATACGCAGTATTTT.